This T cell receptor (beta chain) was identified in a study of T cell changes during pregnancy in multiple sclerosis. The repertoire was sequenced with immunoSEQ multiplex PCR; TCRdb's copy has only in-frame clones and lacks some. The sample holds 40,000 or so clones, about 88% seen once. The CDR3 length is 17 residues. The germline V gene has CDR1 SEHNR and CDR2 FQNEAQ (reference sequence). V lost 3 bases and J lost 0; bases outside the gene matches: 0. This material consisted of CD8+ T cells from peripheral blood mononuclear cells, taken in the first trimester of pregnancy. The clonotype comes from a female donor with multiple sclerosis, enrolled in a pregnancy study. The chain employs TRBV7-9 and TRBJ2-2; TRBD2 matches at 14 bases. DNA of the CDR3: TGTGCCAGCAGCTTGGGACTAGCGGGGGCGAACACCGGGGAGCTGTTTTTT. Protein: CASSLGLAGANTGELFF. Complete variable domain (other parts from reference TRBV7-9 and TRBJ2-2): DTGVSQNPRHKITKRGQNVTFRCDPISEHNRLYWYRQTLGQGPEFLTYFQNEAQLEKSRLLSDRFSAERPKGSFSTLEIQRTEQGDSAMYLCASSLGLAGANTGELFFGEGSRLTVL.